This TCR beta chain was found in a study of blood T cell repertoires in COVID-19. Turning to the study itself: T cells, B-cell-depleted T cells, or PBMCs supplied cDNA or gDNA.

The count of this clone is one. Germline trimming cut 8 bases from V and 3 bases from J; bases unmatched to any gene: 8. The germline V gene encodes CDR1 SGHAT and CDR2 FQNNGV. The CDR3 has 15 amino acids. Method: immunoSEQ multiplex PCR; TCRdb's copy keeps in-frame clones and lacks some. The sample holds 150,000 to 200,000 clones; roughly 83% are singletons and the top ten take roughly 5.6%. The chain recombines TRBV11-2 with TRBJ1-3, with 9 bases lining up with TRBD1. Material for sequencing was peripheral blood. The sequence came from a woman in her 40s with COVID-19, enrolled during active disease. CDR3 DNA sequence: TGTGCCAGCTTACCGACAGGGGGTTTTGGAAACACCATATATTTT. Its translation: CASLPTGGFGNTIYF.